This is a list of T cell receptor beta chains from one sample in a study of tumor-infiltrating lymphocytes in primary liver carcinoma. TCRdb called the multiplex PCR reads again in MiXCR, with one record for every CDR3 protein. The data show about 84,000 distinct CDR3 sequences, around 70% seen once. The sample taken for sequencing was liver tumor tissue from sampling region 1. The receptor set was obtained from a man between 35 and 55 years old with primary liver carcinoma and hepatitis B virus infection. Each CDR3 is given with its conserved first and last residue. The order of the fields is J gene, V gene, D gene, clone size, CDR3 DNA, CDR3 protein. A D gene is named only where the DNA matches it firmly. Not every row has a clone size; where given, it reads once, few, many or a size class.

>TRBJ2-5|TRBV11-2|TRBD2|NA
TGTGCCAGCAGCTTCGGGACTAGCGAGAGAGAGACCCAATACTTC
CASSFGTSERETQYF
>TRBJ2-7|TRBV14|NA|once
TGTGCCAGCAGCCAAGGATCCGGGTTAGGGACCTACGAGCAGTACTTC
CASSQGSGLGTYEQYF
>TRBJ2-1|TRBV11-2|TRBD2|NA
TGTGCCAGCAGCTTGTATAACGGACTAGCCATGGGTGAGCAATTCTTC
CASSLYNGLAMGEQFF
>TRBJ2-3|TRBV28|NA|many
TGTGCCAGCAGTTTATCGATAGACATCACAGATACGCAGTATTTT
CASSLSIDITDTQYF
>TRBJ2-1|TRBV12-3/TRBV12-4|NA|NA
TGTGCCAGCAGTTGGATAACGGGCTACAATGAGCAGTTCTTC
CASSWITGYNEQFF
>TRBJ1-1|TRBV6-5|TRBD1|NA
TGTGCTAGCAGAGACACCGGGACAGCGAACACTGAAGCTTTCTTT
CASRDTGTANTEAFF
>TRBJ2-3|TRBV28|TRBD2|many
TGTGCCAGCAGTACGGGACTAGCGGCCAGCACAGATACGCAGTATTTT
CASSTGLAASTDTQYF
>TRBJ2-3|TRBV29-1|NA|NA
TGCAGCGTGACAAGGGGAACAGATATGCAGTATTTT
CSVTRGTDMQYF
>TRBJ2-1|TRBV29-1|TRBD1|once
TGCAGTGGATTGTCGGGACAGGGTGTGGATGATCAGTTCTTC
CSGLSGQGVDDQFF
>TRBJ1-1|TRBV12-3/TRBV12-4|NA|NA
TGTGCCAGCAGTCTCCGATGCAGGGATAAAGCTTTCTTT
CASSLRCRDKAFF
>TRBJ2-7|TRBV11-2|NA|NA
TGTGCTAGCAGCTTAACCGACGGGGCCTGCGAGCAGTACTTC
CASSLTDGACEQYF
>TRBJ2-5|TRBV6-1|NA|NA
TGTGCCAGTAGTGAATCGGTTTATCGGGCAGCCCTAGGGACCCAGTACTTC
CASSESVYRAALGTQYF
>TRBJ2-3|TRBV7-9|TRBD2|NA
TGTGCCAGCAGCCAGATTAGCGGGAGTGGAACAGATACGCAATATTTT
CASSQISGSGTDTQYF
>TRBJ2-3|TRBV6-5|TRBD1|NA
TGTGCCAGTAGTTACCGGGACAGAAGCACAGATATGCAGTATTTT
CASSYRDRSTDMQYF
>TRBJ2-3|TRBV11-2|NA|NA
TGTGCAATCAGCTTAGGGGGGGGAGATACGCAATATTTT
CAISLGGGDTQYF
>TRBJ2-1|TRBV6-5|TRBD2|NA
TGTGCCAGCAGTCCCGGGACTAGCGGGAGGGCCGGCGCCTGTAATGAGCAGTTCTTT
CASSPGTSGRAGACNEQFF
>TRBJ2-7|TRBV11-2|NA|NA
TGTCCCAGCACCTCTACATGGGGCCGGAGGTACGAGCAGTACTTC
CPSTSTWGRRYEQYF